Listed below are T cell receptor beta chains from one sample, sequenced in a study of technical replicates of blood from a handful of donors. Profiling relied on immunoSEQ multiplex PCR, and the TCRdb table lists in-frame clones only, not all of them. The table records around 86,000 clones, approximately 97% of them present only once. Source material: T cells isolated from PBMCs. These TCRs come from a human donor in good health. Each CDR3 is given with its conserved first and last residue. The order of the fields is J gene, CDR3 length, V gene, CDR3 protein.

>TRBJ2-5|15|TRBV28
CASSARGRGKETQYF
>TRBJ2-1|16|TRBV7-9
CASSLRLTASYNEQFF
>TRBJ2-1|14|TRBV29-1
CSVNTHGTGNEQFF
>TRBJ2-7|15|TRBV12-5
CASGTTRDRDHEQYF
>TRBJ1-5|14|TRBV19
CASRNRVGDQPQHF
>TRBJ2-3|16|TRBV7-6
CASSLGGGGATDTQYF
>TRBJ1-2|15|TRBV7-9
CASSLGQGASVGYTF
>TRBJ2-2|16|TRBV7-3
CASSPRTSGVAGELFF
>TRBJ2-5|16|TRBV28
CASSLGGGRAGETQYF
>TRBJ2-2|14|TRBV19
CASSMGQGSGELFF
>TRBJ2-1|16|TRBV6-5
CASSYSILAGGREQFF
>TRBJ1-6|16|TRBV30
CAWSKPGTGNNSPLHF
>TRBJ1-5|13|TRBV27
CASSLTGNQPQHF
>TRBJ2-1|14|TRBV6-4
CASSAGSSYNEQFF
>TRBJ1-1|18|TRBV5-1
CASSLVFGSGGRNTEAFF
>TRBJ1-4|14|TRBV14
CASSPGGTNEKLFF
>TRBJ2-7|13|TRBV5-1
CASSLGGPYEQYF
>TRBJ2-5|15|TRBV9
CASSFTPSGQETQYF
>TRBJ2-1|17|TRBV7-9
CASSLALTGEAYNEQFF
>TRBJ2-1|13|TRBV28
CASSSNPPNEQFF
>TRBJ2-3|17|TRBV5-1
CASSLEVGTFSTDTQYF
>TRBJ2-5|14|TRBV2
CASLGDRHQETQYF
>TRBJ2-1|16|TRBV4-1
CASSPLAGGSYNEQFF
>TRBJ2-5|16|TRBV5-4
CASSLVPSGIQETQYF
>TRBJ2-2|15|TRBV9
CASSDRGSNTGELFF
>TRBJ1-6|17|TRBV19
CASSISFGAGDNSPLHF
>TRBJ2-2|17|TRBV2
CASSPRIGWGDTGELFF
>TRBJ1-1|15|TRBV28
CASSLRITVNTEAFF
>TRBJ1-4|15|TRBV6-1
CASSPEGGLSEKLFF
>TRBJ2-5|14|TRBV4-2
CASSQASESETQYF
>TRBJ2-7|15|TRBV4-1
CASSQVDSSSYEQYF
>TRBJ2-2|16|TRBV27
CASSDSGRVYTGELFF
>TRBJ2-7|14|TRBV7-2
CASSLASTSGEQYF
>TRBJ2-7|14|TRBV19
CASSLAGGPYEQYF
>TRBJ2-7|13|TRBV6-1
CASSERERNEQYF
>TRBJ1-2|14|TRBV29-1
CSVARDRGAYGYTF
>TRBJ2-7|16|TRBV11-2
CASSLVLSTINYEQYF
>TRBJ1-1|17|TRBV11-3
CASSSRTDSLTNTEAFF
>TRBJ2-5|15|TRBV12-5
CASGLPGLAQETQYF
>TRBJ1-4|15|TRBV13
CASSTRGGNVEKLFF
>TRBJ2-3|15|TRBV5-1
CASSFLAGGQDTQYF
>TRBJ2-2|14|TRBV7-2
CASSFPASFGELFF
>TRBJ2-7|16|TRBV5-6
CASSLALGGSSYEQYF
>TRBJ2-5|15|TRBV7-8
CASSLVGGVQETQYF
>TRBJ2-7|16|TRBV4-1
CASSRGAAGDPYEQYF
>TRBJ2-1|17|TRBV29-1
CSVVTTSGRNIYNEQFF
>TRBJ1-2|14|TRBV9
CASSVRALSYGYTF
>TRBJ1-2|14|TRBV18
CASSGLGANYGYTF
>TRBJ1-1|17|TRBV30
CAWNTAGAGVRDTEAFF
>TRBJ2-7|15|TRBV16
CASSQSLAGGDEQYF
>TRBJ2-7|12|TRBV6-6
CASSYSSGEQYF
>TRBJ2-3|11|TRBV5-6
CASSSGLTQYF
>TRBJ1-1|11|TRBV25-1
CASTVNTEAFF
>TRBJ2-1|16|TRBV7-8
CASSLPPADRVYEQFF
>TRBJ2-3|19|TRBV5-4
CASSFTGLAGGRVTDTQYF
>TRBJ1-5|13|TRBV30
CAWSVRGDQPQHF
>TRBJ2-6|14|TRBV29-1
CSVERQTGANVLTF
>TRBJ2-5|13|TRBV5-4
CASSPATEGTQYF
>TRBJ2-3|14|TRBV5-1
CASSLGTGSDTQYF
>TRBJ2-1|19|TRBV11-3
CASSLEGWVVAGGYNEQFF